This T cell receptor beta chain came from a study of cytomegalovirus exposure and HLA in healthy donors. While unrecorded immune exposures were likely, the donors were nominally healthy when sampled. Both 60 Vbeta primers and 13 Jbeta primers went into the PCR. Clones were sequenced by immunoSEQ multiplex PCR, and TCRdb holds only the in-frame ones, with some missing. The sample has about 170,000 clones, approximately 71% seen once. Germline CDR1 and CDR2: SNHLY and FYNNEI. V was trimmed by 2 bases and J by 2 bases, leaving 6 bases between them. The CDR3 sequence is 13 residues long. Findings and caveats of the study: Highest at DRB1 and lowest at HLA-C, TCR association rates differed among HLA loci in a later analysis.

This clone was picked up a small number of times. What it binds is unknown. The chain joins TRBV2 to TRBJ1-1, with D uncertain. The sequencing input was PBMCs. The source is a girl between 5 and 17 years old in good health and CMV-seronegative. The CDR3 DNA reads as TGTGCCAGCAGTGAATCCTTCAACACTGAAGCTTTCTTT. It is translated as CASSESFNTEAFF. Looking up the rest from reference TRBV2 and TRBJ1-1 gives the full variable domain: EPEVTQTPSHQVTQMGQEVILRCVPISNHLYFYWYRQILGQKVEFLVSFYNNEISEKSEIFDDQFSVERPDGSNFTLKIRSTKLEDSAMYFCASSESFNTEAFFGQGTRLTVV.